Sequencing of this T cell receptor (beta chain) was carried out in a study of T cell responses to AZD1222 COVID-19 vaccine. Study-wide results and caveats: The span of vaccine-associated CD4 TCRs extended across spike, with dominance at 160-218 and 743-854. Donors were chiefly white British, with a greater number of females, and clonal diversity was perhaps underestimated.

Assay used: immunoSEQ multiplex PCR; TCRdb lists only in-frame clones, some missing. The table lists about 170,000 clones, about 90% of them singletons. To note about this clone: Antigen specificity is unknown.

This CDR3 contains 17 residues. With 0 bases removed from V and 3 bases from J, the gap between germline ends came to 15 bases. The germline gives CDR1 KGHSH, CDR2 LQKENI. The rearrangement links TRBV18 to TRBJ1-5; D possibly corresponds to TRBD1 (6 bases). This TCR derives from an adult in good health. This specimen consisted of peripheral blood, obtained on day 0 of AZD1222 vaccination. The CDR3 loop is CASSPPVAGGLNQPQHF. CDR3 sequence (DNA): TGTGCCAGCTCACCACCGGTTGCGGGGGGCCTCAATCAGCCCCAGCATTTT. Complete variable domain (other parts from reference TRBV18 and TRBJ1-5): NAGVMQNPRHLVRRRGQEARLRCSPMKGHSHVYWYRQLPEEGLKFMVYLQKENIIDESGMPKERFSAEFPKEGPSILRIQQVVRGDSAAYFCASSPPVAGGLNQPQHFGDGTRLSIL.